A single sample is the source of the 18 T cell receptor beta chains below, sequenced in a study of Ad26.COV2.S vaccination and SARS-CoV-2 variants (dated by TCRdb to about 2021). In light of the paper, this sample's treatment or condition label describes: around 19 received Ad26.COV2.S at low or high dose, single or two shots; 5 received placebo; per-sample allocation not given. For vaccine and placebo recipients, the sequenced repertoires came from samples collected on day 63 after the first injection. To prepare the library, the immunoSEQ multiplex PCR assay was applied. What TCRdb holds here is the immuneACCESS table cut down to in-frame rearrangements. Part of the clones is not present; checked against another copy, under half of the missing clones reflect an unresolved V gene, and the others are unexplained. The sample table shows approximately 450,000 clones, and approximately 90% are seen once. In total, the top ten clones hold 12% of the sample.

The material sequenced was peripheral blood, taken in a trial of Ad26.COV2.S vaccine versus placebo. These receptors were taken from a person between 18 and 60 years old who received the Ad26.COV2.S COVID-19 vaccine or a placebo.

This clone was seen a single time. Other DNA sequences of this sample code for an identical CDR3. The chain recombines TRBV15 with TRBJ1-6; D remains ambiguous. Germline V gene data show CDR1 as LNHNV and CDR2 as YYDKDF (reference sequence). V lost 3 bases and J lost 10, with 7 bases in between. The CDR3 is made up of 12 amino acids. CDR3 coding DNA: TGTGCCACCAGCAGGGAAAACTCACCCCTCCACTTT. Translation: CATSRENSPLHF.

V and J are TRBV4-3 and TRBJ1-4; weak D call: TRBD1 (5 bases). Germline loops: CDR1 LGHNA, CDR2 YSLEER. There are 15 residues in the CDR3. Trimming stripped 0 bases from V and 8 bases from J, with 13 bases between. The CDR3 region has the DNA TGCGCCAGCAGCCAAGATGGGGCGGGGCTGGAAAAACTGTTTTTT. Translating gives CASSQDGAGLEKLFF.

In regard to this clone: This CDR3 is also generated by other DNA sequences in the sample. The chain links TRBV6-2 or TRBV6-3 to TRBJ1-1; D is unclear. Trimming took 2 bases from V and 0 from J, leaving 4 bases between them. Per the germline V gene, CDR1 is MNHEY and CDR2 is SVGEGT. There are 13 residues in the CDR3. This chain's CDR3 is CASSYRLNTEAFF. The CDR3 DNA follows: TGTGCCAGCAGTTACCGCTTGAACACTGAAGCTTTCTTT.

V gene TRBV19 combines with J gene TRBJ1-5; no definite D call. CDR3 length: 13 amino acids. Germline V gives CDR1 LNHDA, CDR2 SQIVND (reference sequence). The V and J ends lost 4 bases and 5 bases respectively, with 9 bases between them. CDR3 in amino acids: CASSTRVYQPQHF. DNA of the CDR3: TGTGCCAGTAGTACCAGAGTCTATCAGCCCCAGCATTTT.

A note on this clone: In the same sample, other DNA sequences code for this CDR3. CDR3 in DNA: TGTGCCAGCAGCTTAGGGGACGGATACGAGCAGTACTTC. It is translated as CASSLGDGYEQYF. V is TRBV7-9 and J is TRBJ2-7; possibly TRBD1 or TRBD2 for D (5 bases each). V lost 1 base and J lost 4, with 8 bases in between. Germline CDR1 reads SEHNR; CDR2 reads FQNEAQ (reference sequence). This CDR3 region has 13 residues.

Many counts were recorded for this clone. Its ends do not fully match the called genes, so a read error is possible. The chain uses TRBV7-7 and TRBJ2-5; maybe TRBD1 (6 bases). Germline-derived CDR1 and CDR2 are SSHAT and FNYEAQ (reference sequence). CDR3 length: 15 amino acids. CDR3 DNA sequence: TGTGCTAGCAGCCTGCAGGGGAACCCCCAAGAGACCCAGTACTTC. Translated: CASSLQGNPQETQYF.

In regard to this clone: Distinct nucleotide sequences in the sample also encode this CDR3. The CDR3 sequence: CASSEGYEQYF. CDR3 nucleotide sequence: TGTGCCAGCAGTGAAGGGTACGAGCAGTACTTC. The genes are TRBV6-1 and TRBJ2-7; D is uncertain. CDR1 and CDR2 from the germline V gene are MNHNS and SASEGT. V dropped 1 base and J dropped 4 bases, with 2 bases sitting between them. The CDR3 consists of 11 residues.

V gene TRBV2 combines with J gene TRBJ2-5; D is unresolved. V lost 4 bases and J 3 bases, leaving 9 bases between the germline ends. Germline V gene sequence: CDR1 SNHLY, CDR2 FYNNEI. There are 13 residues in the CDR3. The CDR3, as DNA: TGTGCCAGCAGTGGGGATTTAAAAGAGACCCAGTACTTC. Encoded protein: CASSGDLKETQYF.

The rearrangement joins TRBV9 to TRBJ2-1; D is unclear. Per germline, CDR1 SGDLS and CDR2 YYNGEE. The V and J ends lost 8 bases and 3 bases respectively, with 9 bases between them. The CDR3 runs to 12 residues. CDR3: CASEGFYNEQFF. The DNA for the CDR3 is TGTGCCAGTGAAGGATTCTACAATGAGCAGTTCTTC.

This chain connects TRBV6-5 to TRBJ2-7; weak D call: TRBD1 (5 bases). The germline CDR1 and CDR2 sequences are MNHEY and SVGAGI. With 3 bases removed from V and 3 bases from J, the gap between germline ends came to 15 bases. This CDR3 comprises 15 residues. CDR3 DNA sequence: TGTGCCAGCAGTTATCAGGCAGGGAATGACTACGAGCAGTACTTC. It translates to CASSYQAGNDYEQYF.

This clone has just one count. The CDR3, as DNA: TGCGCCAGCAGCCGCCCCACAGGGGGCATAATGATGAACACTGAAGCTTTCTTT. Residues: CASSRPTGGIMMNTEAFF. The chain carries TRBV4-1 and TRBJ1-1, with TRBD1 matching over 9 bases. The CDR3 is 18 residues long. CDR1 is MGHRA, CDR2 YSYEKL, per germline. Trimming at V came to 4 bases and at J to 0 bases, leaving 12 bases not matched to a gene.

V is TRBV4-3 and J is TRBJ2-2; the match to TRBD2 covers 11 bases. Germline loops: CDR1 LGHNA, CDR2 YSLEER. Losses at the gene ends were 0 bases for V and 6 bases for J; bases not matched to a gene: 15. CDR3 length equals 20 residues. CDR3 nucleotides: TGCGCCAGCAGCCAAGAGGGGGCTCTTCGACTAGCGGGAATCGCCGGGGAGCTGTTTTTT. Protein product: CASSQEGALRLAGIAGELFF.

This CDR3 is CASSVRASGYNEQFF. Here the CDR3 DNA reads TGCGCCAGCAGTGTCCGGGCTAGCGGGTACAATGAGCAGTTCTTC. V gene TRBV10-1 combines with J gene TRBJ2-1; the match to TRBD2 covers 8 bases. V shed 4 bases and J 4 bases; nucleotides not matched to a gene: 6. This CDR3 comprises 15 residues. Germline V gene lookup returns CDR1 WNHNN and CDR2 SYGVQD (reference sequence).

For the CDR3, the DNA is TGTGCCAGCAGTCCGGGACAGGGGGATCAGCCCCAGCATTTT. Protein: CASSPGQGDQPQHF. This chain connects TRBV6-6 to TRBJ1-5; 11 nucleotides agree with TRBD1. J lost 5 bases, V lost 5 bases, and 2 bases had no gene match. Germline V CDR1 and CDR2: MNHNY, SVGAGI (reference sequence). This CDR3 has 14 amino acids.

In DNA form, the CDR3 reads TGTGCCAGTCGGACCGACACCTACGCCTACGAGCAGTACTTC. Translation gives CASRTDTYAYEQYF. The gene calls are TRBV19 and TRBJ2-7; unclear D gene. Trimming left V 8 bases short and J 2 bases short, with 16 bases between. CDR1 LNHDA and CDR2 SQIVND come from the germline V gene (reference sequence). There are 14 residues in the CDR3.

This clone was picked up one time. The chain recombines TRBV7-9 with TRBJ2-1, with 7 bases matching TRBD2. This CDR3 has 15 residues. Germline loops: CDR1 SEHNR, CDR2 FQNEAQ (reference sequence). J gave up 3 bases and V 1 base, and 3 bases lay outside the gene matches. In DNA, the CDR3 is TGTGCCAGCAGCTTAGTACCTAGCGGCTACAATGAGCAGTTCTTC. It yields the protein CASSLVPSGYNEQFF.

This clone showed up just once. The V and J genes are TRBV10-2 and TRBJ1-2; 10 nucleotides align to TRBD1. V was pared by 8 bases and J by 5 bases, with 8 bases of the junction left unmatched. Germline lookup yields CDR1 WSHSY and CDR2 SAAADI. The CDR3 sequence is 14 residues long. The chain's CDR3 is CASGPRGQGYGYTF. CDR3 nucleotides: TGCGCCAGCGGACCTAGGGGACAGGGGTATGGCTACACCTTC.

This clone was picked up one time. Other DNA variants within this sample encode the same CDR3. V is TRBV6-4 and J is TRBJ2-1; D is undetermined. The ends were cut back, 0 bases at V and 3 bases at J, with 3 bases in the middle. The CDR3 is 13 amino acids. Germline lookup yields CDR1 MRHNA and CDR2 SNTAGT. The CDR3 DNA is TGTGCCAGCAGTGACTCGAACTACAATGAGCAGTTCTTC. It translates to CASSDSNYNEQFF.